This TCR beta chain was identified in a study of OX40 agonist ivuxolimab in advanced cancers. Study-wide background: Ivuxolimab is an agonistic anti-OX40 (CD134) antibody, and patients were treated with it. Each dose-escalation patient presented with hepatocellular carcinoma, melanoma, renal cell or head and neck cancer. Past anti-PD-1, anti-PD-L1 or anti-CTLA-4 therapy was accepted, and 30% to 45% had received some. One hepatocellular carcinoma and a couple of cutaneous melanoma patients partially responded.

Germline CDR1 reads LNHDA; CDR2 reads SQIVND (reference sequence). This CDR3 is 12 amino acids long. V was trimmed by 8 bases and J by 1 base, leaving 8 bases between them. The method was immunoSEQ multiplex PCR; TCRdb's version includes in-frame clones alone and lacks a portion of them. The sample lists roughly 89,000 clones, 70% to 90% occurring once. The clonotype originates from an adult with an advanced solid tumor such as melanoma, head and neck, liver or kidney cancer. This rearrangement joins TRBV19 to TRBJ1-1; D unclear. Here the sequenced sample was CD4+ or CD8+ T cells sorted from blood, taken in a trial of the OX40 agonist ivuxolimab. The CDR3 here is CASDNRNTEAFF. The CDR3 DNA is TGTGCCAGTGACAACAGGAACACTGAAGCTTTCTTT.